The 29 T cell receptor beta chains below all came from one sample that was sequenced in a study of cytomegalovirus exposure and HLA in healthy donors. Use of 60 Vbeta and 13 Jbeta primers characterized the PCR. Sequencing was performed with immunoSEQ multiplex PCR; in TCRdb, only in-frame clones are kept and a portion is missing. The sample includes about 160,000 clones, 70% to 90% of them seen just once. Source material: PBMCs. These receptors were taken from a woman aged 30 to 39 in good health and CMV-seropositive.

The rearrangement uses TRBV2 and TRBJ2-5; the D gene is possibly TRBD2 (6 bases). This CDR3 contains 17 residues. The V gene lost 4 bases and the J gene lost 0 bases, with 18 bases spanning the gap. Germline values: CDR1 SNHLY, CDR2 FYNNEI. CDR3 sequence: CASSVGSPSEYQETQYF. The CDR3 region has the DNA TGTGCCAGCAGTGTGGGAAGCCCTAGCGAGTACCAAGAGACCCAGTACTTC.

The genes are TRBV9 and TRBJ2-1, with D tentatively TRBD2 (5 bases). Trimming stripped 4 bases from V and 3 bases from J, with 8 bases between. The CDR3 runs 13 residues. Looked up from germline, CDR1 is SGDLS and CDR2 is YYNGEE. CDR3 sequence: CASSLGNYNEQFF. The CDR3 DNA is TGTGCCAGCAGCCTCGGGAACTACAATGAGCAGTTCTTC.

The rearrangement joins TRBV4-1 to TRBJ1-1, with 7 bases identical to TRBD1. Germline CDR1 MGHRA, CDR2 YSYEKL. Trimming removed 4 bases from V and 2 bases from J; junction bases left unmatched: 7. CDR3 length: 15 amino acids. This CDR3 is CASSLNRDRNTEAFF. CDR3 bases: TGCGCCAGCAGCCTTAACCGGGACAGAAACACTGAAGCTTTCTTT.

The chain uses TRBV6-1 and TRBJ2-7; tentatively, D is TRBD2 (6 bases). CDR3 length equals 12 residues. V was cut by 7 bases and J by 6 bases, with 13 bases left in between. Germline CDR1 and CDR2: MNHNS and SASEGT. The CDR3 here is CASTPTGAEQYF. In DNA, the CDR3 is TGTGCCAGCACCCCGACGGGAGCCGAGCAGTACTTC.

This clone was counted a single time. J is TRBJ2-1 and V is TRBV9; D not certain. V lost 0 bases and J 6 bases, leaving 7 bases between the germline ends. Germline V gene data show CDR1 as SGDLS and CDR2 as YYNGEE. The CDR3 has 13 amino acids. CDR3 DNA: TGTGCCAGCAGCGTAGGTTCCAGCAATGAGCAGTTCTTC. Translating it yields CASSVGSSNEQFF.

This rearrangement joins TRBV5-4 to TRBJ2-5; 13 nucleotides align to TRBD2. The V gene's germline CDR1 is SGHNT and CDR2 YYREEE (reference sequence). This CDR3 is 16 amino acids long. The ends lost 3 bases at V and 1 base at J; junction bases unmatched: 3. Written as DNA, the CDR3 is TGTGCCAGCAGCTCTGGACTAGCGGGGGTCCAAGAGACCCAGTACTTC. The encoded protein is CASSSGLAGVQETQYF. Based on the CDR3 plus reference TRBV5-4 and TRBJ2-5, the full variable domain is ETGVTQSPTHLIKTRGQQVTLRCSSQSGHNTVSWYQQALGQGPQFIFQYYREEENGRGNFPPRFSGLQFPNYSSELNVNALELDDSALYLCASSSGLAGVQETQYFGPGTRLLVL.

The chain is built from TRBV5-4 and TRBJ2-7, with D possibly matching TRBD2 (6 bases). Germline V gene sequence: CDR1 SGHNT, CDR2 YYREEE (reference sequence). The CDR3 has 15 amino acids. V was pared by 3 bases and J by 0 bases, with 13 bases between. The chain's CDR3 is CASSSTRGSSYEQYF. CDR3 DNA: TGTGCCAGCAGCTCCACCCGGGGGTCCTCCTACGAGCAGTACTTC.

The V and J genes are TRBV4-3 and TRBJ1-1; 9 bases align to TRBD1. Trimming cost V 4 bases and J 4 bases; bases outside gene matches: 1. The CDR3 runs 13 residues. Per the germline V gene, CDR1 is LGHNA and CDR2 is YSLEER. CDR3 bases: TGCGCCAGCAGCCTGACAGGGGGCACTGAAGCTTTCTTT. Translating it yields CASSLTGGTEAFF.

This clone appeared a single time. This rearrangement joins TRBV19 to TRBJ2-7; D remains unclear. Germline V gives CDR1 LNHDA, CDR2 SQIVND (reference sequence). CDR3 size: 13 residues. The V gene lost 4 bases and the J gene lost 0 bases, with 7 bases spanning the gap. The CDR3 spells CASSTGLSYEQYF. Here the CDR3 DNA reads TGTGCCAGTAGTACTGGGCTCTCCTACGAGCAGTACTTC.

V usage is TRBV6-5 and J usage is TRBJ2-7, with 7 bases that match TRBD2. The J segment lost 2 bases and the V segment lost 2 bases, leaving 6 bases of the junction unmatched. The germline V gene has CDR1 MNHEY and CDR2 SVGAGI. This CDR3 is 15 amino acids long. CDR3 amino acids: CASSYASGGPYEQYF. DNA for the CDR3: TGTGCCAGCAGTTACGCTAGCGGAGGACCCTACGAGCAGTACTTC.

The V and J genes are TRBV5-1 and TRBJ1-1; tentative D call: TRBD1 (5 bases). CDR1 and CDR2 (germline): SGHRS, YFSETQ. This CDR3 has 13 amino acids. Trimming pared 4 bases from V and 7 bases from J, leaving 14 bases between. CDR3 DNA sequence: TGCGCCAGCAGCGCTACCTGGCAGGGTGAAGCTTTCTTT. Its protein is CASSATWQGEAFF.

The chain couples TRBV2 to TRBJ2-1, with a possible D match to TRBD2 (5 bases). Between the trimmed V and J ends, which lost 6 bases and 9 bases, there was a span of 12 bases. This CDR3 has 12 residues. The germline V gene encodes CDR1 SNHLY and CDR2 FYNNEI. CDR3 DNA: TGTGCCAGCAGCGAGGGCCCGGGTGAGCAGTTCTTC. Translating gives CASSEGPGEQFF.

This clone was detected only a few times. V gene TRBV27 combines with J gene TRBJ1-2, with TRBD1 matching 8 bases. Trimming at V came to 6 bases and at J to 4 bases, leaving 10 bases not matched to a gene. The CDR3 totals 15 residues. CDR1 is MNHEY and CDR2 is SMNVEV in the germline V gene (reference sequence). CDR3 sequence: CASRPRGQGPYGYTF. The CDR3 DNA is TGTGCCAGCAGGCCCCGTGGACAGGGCCCCTATGGCTACACCTTC.

This clone has more than one count but fewer than ten. V and J are TRBV5-5 and TRBJ1-3; no firm D call. Germline V gene sequence: CDR1 SGHKS, CDR2 YYEKEE (reference sequence). V lost 1 base to trimming and J lost 0 bases, with 8 bases between them. The CDR3 is 15 amino acids. In DNA, the CDR3 is TGTGCCAGCAGCTTGCTCGGGGTCTCTGGAAACACCATATATTTT. Its translation is CASSLLGVSGNTIYF.

V and J are TRBV2 and TRBJ1-1, with TRBD1 as a possible D gene (5 bases). Deletions cut 2 bases from V and 1 base from J, with 5 bases between. Per germline, CDR1 SNHLY and CDR2 FYNNEI. This CDR3 spans 13 amino acids. The CDR3, as DNA: TGTGCCAGCAGTGAACAGGGGAACACTGAAGCTTTCTTT. It yields the protein CASSEQGNTEAFF.

This clone was seen only once. J is TRBJ1-3 and V is TRBV19; D ambiguous. There are 13 residues in the CDR3. From germline, CDR1 is LNHDA and CDR2 SQIVND (reference sequence). V lost 4 bases and J 0 bases, leaving 4 bases between the germline ends. The CDR3 DNA is TGTGCCAGTAGTAGGAGCTCTGGAAACACCATATATTTT. The encoded protein is CASSRSSGNTIYF.

The chain uses TRBV5-5 and TRBJ2-1; weak D call: TRBD1 (5 bases). CDR3 length: 15 residues. CDR1 and CDR2 (germline): SGHKS, YYEKEE (reference sequence). The V gene lost 1 base and the J gene lost 1 base, with 9 bases spanning the gap. The CDR3 reads CASSLQGLSYNEQFF. The CDR3, as DNA: TGTGCCAGCAGCTTGCAGGGATTATCCTACAATGAGCAGTTCTTC.

The genes are TRBV12-5 and TRBJ1-2; 7 bases are shared with TRBD1. V shed 7 bases and J 5 bases; nucleotides not matched to a gene: 10. Germline loops: CDR1 LGHNT, CDR2 FRNRAP. This CDR3 region has 14 residues. This CDR3 reads CASALRTGAYGYTF. The CDR3 nucleotides read TGTGCTAGTGCCCTCCGTACAGGGGCTTATGGCTACACCTTC.

The chain links TRBV5-1 to TRBJ1-2, with TRBD1 as a possible D gene (6 bases). The V gene lost 0 bases and the J gene lost 8 bases, with 17 bases spanning the gap. The CDR3 extends over 15 amino acids. Germline V lookup: CDR1 SGHRS, CDR2 YFSETQ. The CDR3 nucleotides are TGCGCCAGCAGCTTGGAAGAAGGGGGAAGGCAGGGCTACACCTTC. This codes for CASSLEEGGRQGYTF.

V and J are TRBV18 and TRBJ1-6; 8 bases line up with TRBD1. The CDR3 totals 18 residues. V was clipped by 3 bases and J by 2 bases; unmatched bases: 9. Germline V gene lookup returns CDR1 KGHSH and CDR2 LQKENI. The CDR3 loop reads CASSPTGVSNTYNSPLHF. CDR3 DNA sequence: TGTGCCAGCTCACCGACAGGGGTGAGCAATACCTATAATTCACCCCTCCACTTT.

The rearrangement links TRBV6-5 to TRBJ1-1; 7 nucleotides align to TRBD1. Germline CDR1 and CDR2: MNHEY and SVGAGI. This CDR3 contains 13 residues. J was trimmed by 7 bases and V by 7 bases; bases with no gene match: 9. The DNA for the CDR3 is TGTGCCAGCACCCAAACAAGGGACAGTGAAGCTTTCTTT. The encoded protein is CASTQTRDSEAFF.

Only a few counts were recorded for this clone. The chain combines TRBV5-1 with TRBJ1-1, with TRBD1 as a possible D gene (5 bases). The CDR3 covers 12 residues. With 4 bases removed from V and 8 bases from J, the gap between germline ends came to 12 bases. CDR1 and CDR2 (germline): SGHRS, YFSETQ. The CDR3 sequence is CASSTGTLEAFF. CDR3 in DNA: TGCGCCAGCAGCACCGGGACTTTAGAAGCTTTCTTT.

This chain links TRBV10-3 with TRBJ1-2; 7 bases are a match to TRBD1. V lost 3 bases and J lost 8; bases outside the gene matches: 15. The CDR3 runs 16 residues. Per the germline V gene, CDR1 is ENHRY and CDR2 is SYGVKD. This chain's CDR3 is CAISEWDSWSSIGYTF. CDR3 sequence (DNA): TGTGCCATCAGTGAATGGGACAGTTGGAGTAGTATAGGCTACACCTTC.

This clone was seen just once. The chain couples TRBV28 to TRBJ1-5, with D unclear. The ends were cut back, 5 bases at V and 3 bases at J, with 8 bases in the middle. Germline V gene sequence: CDR1 MDHEN, CDR2 SYDVKM. The CDR3 is made up of 13 amino acids. Here the CDR3 reads CASSPDNNQPQHF. DNA for the CDR3: TGTGCCAGCAGTCCTGACAACAATCAGCCCCAGCATTTT.

This chain joins TRBV5-1 and TRBJ2-6; the D is unclear. V gave up 1 base and J gave up 4 bases, with 15 bases separating them. The CDR3 loop spans 17 amino acids. The germline V gene encodes CDR1 SGHRS and CDR2 YFSETQ. The CDR3, as DNA: TGCGCCAGCAGCTTGAGTGGCGCGGATTTCGGGGCCAACGTCCTGACTTTC. As protein: CASSLSGADFGANVLTF.

The V and J genes are TRBV6-5 and TRBJ1-2; D unresolved. The CDR3 contains 13 residues. CDR1 is MNHEY, CDR2 SVGAGI, per germline. V lost 2 bases, J lost 4 bases, and 8 bases lay in between. In nucleotides, the CDR3 is TGTGCCAGCAGTTACACCGGGGTCTATGGCTACACCTTC. Amino acid sequence: CASSYTGVYGYTF.

V usage is TRBV27 and J usage is TRBJ2-7; 10 bases match TRBD2. Germline CDR1 is MNHEY and CDR2 is SMNVEV (reference sequence). With V trimmed by 4 bases and J by 5 bases, 11 bases remained unmatched. The CDR3 totals 16 residues. The CDR3, as DNA: TGTGCCAGCAGTTCACCGGGACTAGCGTATGGGAACGAGCAGTACTTC. Its translation is CASSSPGLAYGNEQYF.

This clone was picked up one time. The chain recombines TRBV18 with TRBJ1-4, with D possibly TRBD1 on 6 matching bases. V dropped 6 bases and J dropped 6 bases, with 11 bases sitting between them. Looked up from germline, CDR1 is KGHSH and CDR2 is LQKENI. The CDR3 loop spans 13 amino acids. The CDR3 DNA follows: TGTGCCAGCTCCGGGGGGGCCGATGAAAAACTGTTTTTT. Residues: CASSGGADEKLFF.

The DNA of the CDR3 is TGTGCCAGCAGCCGAAACGGAGGGTCGAATGAGCAGTTCTTC. Its translation: CASSRNGGSNEQFF. The chain uses TRBV7-2 and TRBJ2-1; a possible D gene is TRBD2 (6 bases). Trimming shortened V by 5 bases and J by 7 bases, and 15 bases separated the two germline ends. The CDR3 extends over 14 amino acids. Germline V gene sequence: CDR1 SGHTA, CDR2 FQGNSA.